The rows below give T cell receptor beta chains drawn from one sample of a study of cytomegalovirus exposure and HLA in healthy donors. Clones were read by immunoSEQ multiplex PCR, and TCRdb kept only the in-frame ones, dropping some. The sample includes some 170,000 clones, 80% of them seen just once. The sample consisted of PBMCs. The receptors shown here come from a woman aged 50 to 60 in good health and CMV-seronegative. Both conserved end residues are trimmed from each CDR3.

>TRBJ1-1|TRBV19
ASSRYRGMNTEAF
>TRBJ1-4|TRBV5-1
ASRPNSGAGNEKLF
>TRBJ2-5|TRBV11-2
ASSPTRTGFRETQY
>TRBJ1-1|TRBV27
ASSFRGTEAF
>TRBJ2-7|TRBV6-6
ASSYSTGEGLEQY
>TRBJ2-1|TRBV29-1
TAESYNEQF
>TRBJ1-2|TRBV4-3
ASSQDPIWIGGGYT
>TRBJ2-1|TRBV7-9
ASSLGQAYNEQF
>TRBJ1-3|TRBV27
ASSLSRGLSGNTIY
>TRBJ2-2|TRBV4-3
ASSRRQGGAGELF
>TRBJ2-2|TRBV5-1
ASSLIPRTRLVTGELF
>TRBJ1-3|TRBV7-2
ASSLAGASGNTIY
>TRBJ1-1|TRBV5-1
ASSSGGQPNTEAF
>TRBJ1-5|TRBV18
ASSPRGQPQH
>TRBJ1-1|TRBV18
ASSPQSGNTEAF
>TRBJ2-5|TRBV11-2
ASSLERQGQETQY
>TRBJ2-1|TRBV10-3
AISGRQGASYNEQF
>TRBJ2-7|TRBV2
ASSDAGTAYEQY
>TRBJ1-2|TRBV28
ASSSGQTYGYT
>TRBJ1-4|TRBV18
ASSPGAPRANEKLF
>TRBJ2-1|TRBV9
ASSVVLGEVDNEQF
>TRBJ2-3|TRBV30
AWVLAGGWDTQY
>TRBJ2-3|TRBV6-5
ASSRGRAADTQY
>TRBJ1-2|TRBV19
ASSVGQETYGYT
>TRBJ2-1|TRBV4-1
ASSQDPPPSDNEQF
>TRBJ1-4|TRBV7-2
ASSFGAGSILNEKLF
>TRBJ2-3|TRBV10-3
AISQHIGTSGGFTDTQY
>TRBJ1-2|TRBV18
ASSPPRQDRTHYYGYT
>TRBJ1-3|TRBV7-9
ASSPYRLDSGNTIY
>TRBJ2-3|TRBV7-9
ASSSYASGRAGADTQY
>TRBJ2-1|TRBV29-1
SVERSGGAYNEQF
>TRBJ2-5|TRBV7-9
ASSTRLGLQETQY
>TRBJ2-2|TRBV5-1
ASSFLPGQGSGELF
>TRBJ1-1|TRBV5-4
ASSYDGSHTEAF
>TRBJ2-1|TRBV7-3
ASTQSGSGYNEQF
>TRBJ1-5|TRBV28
ASSSGQEGYSNQPQH
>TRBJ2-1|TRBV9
ASSLSPLAKEQF
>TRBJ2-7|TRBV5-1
ASSFSAGTYEQY
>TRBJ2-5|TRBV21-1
ASSSPRELDPGETQY
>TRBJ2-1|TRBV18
ASSHGQGIYEQF
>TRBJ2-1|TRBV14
ASRYPGRNEQF
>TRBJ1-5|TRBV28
ASSPVSPGNQPQH
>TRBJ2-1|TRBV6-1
ASSESKLADPYNEQF
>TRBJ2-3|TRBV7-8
ASSLDVAGAEADTQY
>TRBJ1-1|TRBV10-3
ATARGEGTEAF
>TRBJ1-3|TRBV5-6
ASSFTDRSGNTIY